This T cell receptor beta chain was retrieved from a study of response to subunit inactivated influenza vaccine. Study findings and constraints: Authors suggested each seasonal flu vaccination may recruit only limited numbers of new T cells.

Each CDR3 protein is one row after TCRdb ran MiXCR on the RT-PCR reads. The data show about 500,000 distinct CDR3 sequences, approximately 17% seen once. On this clonotype: Its antigen is not identified.

CDR1 is MDHEN and CDR2 is SYDVKM in the germline V gene. V was cut by 4 bases and J by 5 bases, with 12 bases left in between. This CDR3 contains 14 residues. This sequence originates from a man aged 50-75 years who received an inactivated influenza vaccine. The sequencing used CD4+ T cells sorted from PBMCs, collected roughly 24 months after vaccination. This chain connects TRBV28 to TRBJ2-1; no clear D. CDR3 sequence (DNA): TGTGCCAGCAGTTCCCGCTCATGGCACAATGAGCAGTTCTTC. Translating gives CASSSRSWHNEQFF. Full variable domain (rest looked up from reference TRBV28 and TRBJ2-1): DVKVTQSSRYLVKRTGEKVFLECVQDMDHENMFWYRQDPGLGLRLIYFSYDVKMKEKGDIPEGYSVSREKKERFSLILESASTNQTSMYLCASSSRSWHNEQFFGPGTRLTVL.